The clone carrying this T cell receptor beta chain was picked up many times. What it binds is not known. The source of the sample is a study of identical twins. The CDR3 extends over 14 amino acids. In germline, CDR1 is DFQATT, CDR2 SNEGSKA (reference sequence). The V and J ends lost 0 bases and 4 bases respectively, with 10 bases between them. After template switching added a universal primer site, the resulting cDNA carried unique molecular identifiers. TCRdb re-derived calls from the 5' RACE reads in MiXCR, one entry per CDR3 protein. The table shows a few hundred thousand distinct CDR3 sequences, with around 9.6% occurring only once. Study-wide points: Insertion counts were lower in abundant cord blood beta clonotypes, a trend that memory repertoires did not show.

These data also formed part of another study, on yellow fever vaccine responses in identical twins. Per that study: Vaccine-induced T cell responses in twins were reportedly observed to appear partly convergent, partly personalized.

V gene TRBV20-1 combines with J gene TRBJ1-5; D possibly corresponds to TRBD1 (5 bases). The receptor was derived from a woman between 18 and 29 years old in good health. The sequencing sample was made of PBMCs. The CDR3 coding sequence is TGCAGTGCTAGAGATTTGGGGGAGAATCAGCCCCAGCATTTT. Residues: CSARDLGENQPQHF.